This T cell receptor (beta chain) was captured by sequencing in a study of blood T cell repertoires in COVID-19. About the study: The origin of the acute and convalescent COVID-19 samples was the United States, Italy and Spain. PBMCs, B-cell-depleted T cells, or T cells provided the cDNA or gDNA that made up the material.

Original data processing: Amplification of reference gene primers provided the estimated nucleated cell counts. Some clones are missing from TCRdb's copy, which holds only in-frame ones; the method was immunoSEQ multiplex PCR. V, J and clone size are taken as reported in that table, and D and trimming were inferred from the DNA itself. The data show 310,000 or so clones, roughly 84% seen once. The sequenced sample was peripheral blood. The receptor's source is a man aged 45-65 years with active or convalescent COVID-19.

As DNA, the CDR3 is TGTGCCAGCAGTTTAGGGGCAGCGGGCGCAGATACGCAGTATTTT. This translates into CASSLGAAGADTQYF. The chain recombines TRBV28 with TRBJ2-3; a weak D match, TRBD2 (6 bases). The V end lost 2 bases, the J end lost 4 bases, and 13 bases lay between the germline ends. Germline CDR1 is MDHEN and CDR2 is SYDVKM. The CDR3 loop spans 15 amino acids.